This T cell receptor beta chain originates from a study of blood T cells in healthy people across ages (dated by TCRdb to between 2015 and 2017). Turning to the overall study: In model experiments, template switching captured about one uniquely barcoded TCR beta cDNA molecule for every two T cells. The study measured age-related changes in TCR beta repertoire diversity using deep sequencing normalized with unique cDNA molecular identifiers. Using the same blood draw, the study looked at two additional independent replicas of 1 million unique cDNA reads for two donors, one aged 18 to 30 and the other aged 80 or older. To avoid experimental bias, donors of different ages were distributed randomly across sequencing lanes. Four age groups were formed from the donors: young (average approximately 16 years), middle-aged (approximately 39), aged (roughly 58) and long-lived (more than 75). The full study reports these points: Because the CMV infection status of the donors was unknown, age-related changes in expanded clonotypes may potentially have been confounded. There was a strong correlation between observed TCR beta diversity and the percentage of naive T cells measured by flow cytometry. Total diversity estimates from one million sequenced T cells were considered lower bounds and underestimates. Compared with the aged group, the long-lived group had more naive CD4+ T cells, fewer expanded clones and increased TCR diversity, suggesting age selection. Observed TCR beta diversity per million T cells fell roughly linearly with age, and a significant reduction was already apparent by age roughly 40. Bulk unsorted PBMC profiling prevented conclusive comparison of naive and antigen-experienced compartments.

Trimming costs V 6 bases and J 0 bases, and their ends lie 12 bases apart. The CDR3 starts with the cysteine, ends with the phenylalanine, and has 15 residues. CDR3 DNA is the only sequence kept; it has 45 bases, read in frame from the first base. CDR1 and CDR2 were assigned from the germline V gene as SNHLY and FYNNEI. For this clonotype: No cognate antigen has been identified for it. No qualities accompany the bases; no much larger clone lies one base away.

The library was obtained by 5' RACE. Sequencing was carried out with an Illumina HiSeq 2500. A second PCR of about 7 to 12 cycles was run with a J-beta primer mix and a sample-barcoded 5' primer. Each TCR beta cDNA molecule received a unique molecular identifier from a template-switch 5' adaptor carrying 12 random nucleotides. Each sample yielded at least 2.5 million CDR3-containing paired-end reads. The Mint cDNA synthesis kit, primed by a TRBC-specific oligonucleotide, was used to synthesize first-strand cDNA from all RNA. After uracil-DNA glycosylase treatment, a first 18-cycle PCR used universal primers M1SS and BC2_uni_R on all cDNA. Turning to the authors' computational methods: For normalization, 1 million high-quality reads, each with a distinct molecular identifier, were randomly selected from each sample. Instead of being binned into consensus sequences, reads with shared molecular identifiers were discarded. MiTCR, set to a Q25 quality threshold and the strictest error-elimination algorithm, was used for CDR3 identification, clonotype clustering and error correction. Lower-bound total TCR beta diversity was estimated with a nonparametric unseen species model using Euler transformation. Clones were called with MiXCR by TCRdb after fastp trimmed the public reads at Q25, and only in-frame beta chains were retained. Identical CDR3 proteins give one entry, which carries the most common genes and DNA. TCRdb assigned the V and J calls; the authors' analysis was not used. For this sample there are some 1.5 million distinct CDR3 sequences; 25% to 30% appear just once. 7.7% of the sample belongs to the ten largest clones.

The 40 or so donors, aged roughly 6 to 90 years, were systemically healthy Caucasian individuals from Russia. Each donor gave ten milliliters of peripheral blood, drawn into EDTA-treated Vacutainer tubes. Ficoll-Paque density-gradient centrifugation was used to isolate PBMCs, with at least 7 million per sample. Total RNA was extracted from PBMCs with Trizol reagent, with at least 5.5 micrograms obtained per sample. For every donor, flow cytometry on a PBMC aliquot measured the percentage of naive CD45RAhigh/CD27high T cells. The sequence derives from a woman between 25 and 40 years old in good health. The specimen sequenced was blood. Recombination joined TRBV2 with TRBJ2-1, and the D gene may be TRBD2, 6 bases matching. The nucleotides are TGTGCCAGCAGGGTCCTAGCGACCTCCTACAATGAGCAGTTCTTC. This codes for CASRVLATSYNEQFF.